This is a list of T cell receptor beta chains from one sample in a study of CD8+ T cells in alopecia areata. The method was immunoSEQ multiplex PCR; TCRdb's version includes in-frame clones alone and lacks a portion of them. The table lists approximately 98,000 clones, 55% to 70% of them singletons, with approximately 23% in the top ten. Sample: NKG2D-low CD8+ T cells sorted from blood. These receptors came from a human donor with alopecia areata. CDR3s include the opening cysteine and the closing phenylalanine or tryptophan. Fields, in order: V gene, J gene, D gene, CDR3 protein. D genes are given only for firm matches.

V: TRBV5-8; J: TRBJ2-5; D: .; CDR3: CASSLGTTQYF
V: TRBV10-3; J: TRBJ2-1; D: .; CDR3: CAISDPTRNRGVNEQFF
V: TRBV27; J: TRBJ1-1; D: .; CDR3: CATLYLNDGDTEAFF
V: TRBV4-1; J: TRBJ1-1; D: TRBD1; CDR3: CASSQNPTGNEAFF
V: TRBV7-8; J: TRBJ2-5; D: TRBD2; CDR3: CASSLGWREGPETQYF
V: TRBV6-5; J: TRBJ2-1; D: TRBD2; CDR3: CASSYLGVGGEQFF
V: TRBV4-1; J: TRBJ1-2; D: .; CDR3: CASSQASGLYGYTF
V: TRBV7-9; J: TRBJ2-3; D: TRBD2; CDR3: CASSARASGYTDTQYF
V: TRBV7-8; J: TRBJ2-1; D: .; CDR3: CASSLGVGDNEQFF
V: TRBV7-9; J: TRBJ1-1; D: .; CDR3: CASSLGAIEAFF
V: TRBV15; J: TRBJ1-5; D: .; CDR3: CATSSGRDQPQHF
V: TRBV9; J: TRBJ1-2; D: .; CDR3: CASRRLGDDYGYTF
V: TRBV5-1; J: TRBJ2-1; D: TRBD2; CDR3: CASSLGPMEAGVGGSYNEQFF
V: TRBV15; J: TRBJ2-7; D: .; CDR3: CATSRASGTDPGQLSYEQYF
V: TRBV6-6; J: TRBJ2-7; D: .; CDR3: CASSPRGGGSSDEQYF
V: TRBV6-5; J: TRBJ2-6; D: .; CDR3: CASSYSSGSGANVLTF
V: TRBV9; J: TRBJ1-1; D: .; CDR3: CASSVGWGLAEAFF
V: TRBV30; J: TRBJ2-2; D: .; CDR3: CAWGGWDGRGTGELFF
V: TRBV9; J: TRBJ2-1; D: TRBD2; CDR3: CASSGRLAGGYNEQFF
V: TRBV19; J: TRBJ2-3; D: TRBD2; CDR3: CASGTTRGTDTQYF
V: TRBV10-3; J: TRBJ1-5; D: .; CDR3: CAISDSSNQPQHF
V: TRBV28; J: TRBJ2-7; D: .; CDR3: CASSFGGQGEYF
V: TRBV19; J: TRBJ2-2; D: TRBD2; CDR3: CASLAGAGELFF
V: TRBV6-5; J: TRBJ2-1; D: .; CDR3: CASSYSGNEQFF
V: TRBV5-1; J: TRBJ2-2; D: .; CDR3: CASSLTRELFF
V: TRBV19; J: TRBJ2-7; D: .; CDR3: CASSMRTTEQYF
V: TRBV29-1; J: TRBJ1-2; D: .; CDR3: CSVESGFYGYTF
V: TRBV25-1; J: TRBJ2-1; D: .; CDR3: CASQLVGYNEQFF
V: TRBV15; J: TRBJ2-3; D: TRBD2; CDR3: CATSTSGGITDTQYF
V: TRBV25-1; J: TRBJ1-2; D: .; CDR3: CASTGNQPYGYTF
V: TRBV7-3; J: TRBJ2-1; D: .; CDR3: CASSDRKDSSYNEQFF
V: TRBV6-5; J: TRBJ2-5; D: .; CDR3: CASSYWSLSGGETQYF
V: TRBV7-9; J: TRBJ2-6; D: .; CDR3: CASRYGANVLTF
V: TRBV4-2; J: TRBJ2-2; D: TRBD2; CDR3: CASSQGPGLAGPTGELFF
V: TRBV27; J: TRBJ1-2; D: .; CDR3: CASSLSGRSLYGYTF
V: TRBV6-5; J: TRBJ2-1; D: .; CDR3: CASSYGGESNEQFF
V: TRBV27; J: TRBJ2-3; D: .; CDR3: CASSLLPTDTQYF
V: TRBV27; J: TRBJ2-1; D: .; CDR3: CASSFSEEVYNEQFF
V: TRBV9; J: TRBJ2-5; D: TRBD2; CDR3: CASSPSGATQETQYF
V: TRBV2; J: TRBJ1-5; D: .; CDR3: CASREGVGNQPQHF
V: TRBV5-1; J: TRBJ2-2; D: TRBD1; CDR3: CASSTGQGDGELFF
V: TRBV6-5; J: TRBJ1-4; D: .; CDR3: CASSYGGAGKLFF
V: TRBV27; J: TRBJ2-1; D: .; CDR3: CASSWVTPANEQFF